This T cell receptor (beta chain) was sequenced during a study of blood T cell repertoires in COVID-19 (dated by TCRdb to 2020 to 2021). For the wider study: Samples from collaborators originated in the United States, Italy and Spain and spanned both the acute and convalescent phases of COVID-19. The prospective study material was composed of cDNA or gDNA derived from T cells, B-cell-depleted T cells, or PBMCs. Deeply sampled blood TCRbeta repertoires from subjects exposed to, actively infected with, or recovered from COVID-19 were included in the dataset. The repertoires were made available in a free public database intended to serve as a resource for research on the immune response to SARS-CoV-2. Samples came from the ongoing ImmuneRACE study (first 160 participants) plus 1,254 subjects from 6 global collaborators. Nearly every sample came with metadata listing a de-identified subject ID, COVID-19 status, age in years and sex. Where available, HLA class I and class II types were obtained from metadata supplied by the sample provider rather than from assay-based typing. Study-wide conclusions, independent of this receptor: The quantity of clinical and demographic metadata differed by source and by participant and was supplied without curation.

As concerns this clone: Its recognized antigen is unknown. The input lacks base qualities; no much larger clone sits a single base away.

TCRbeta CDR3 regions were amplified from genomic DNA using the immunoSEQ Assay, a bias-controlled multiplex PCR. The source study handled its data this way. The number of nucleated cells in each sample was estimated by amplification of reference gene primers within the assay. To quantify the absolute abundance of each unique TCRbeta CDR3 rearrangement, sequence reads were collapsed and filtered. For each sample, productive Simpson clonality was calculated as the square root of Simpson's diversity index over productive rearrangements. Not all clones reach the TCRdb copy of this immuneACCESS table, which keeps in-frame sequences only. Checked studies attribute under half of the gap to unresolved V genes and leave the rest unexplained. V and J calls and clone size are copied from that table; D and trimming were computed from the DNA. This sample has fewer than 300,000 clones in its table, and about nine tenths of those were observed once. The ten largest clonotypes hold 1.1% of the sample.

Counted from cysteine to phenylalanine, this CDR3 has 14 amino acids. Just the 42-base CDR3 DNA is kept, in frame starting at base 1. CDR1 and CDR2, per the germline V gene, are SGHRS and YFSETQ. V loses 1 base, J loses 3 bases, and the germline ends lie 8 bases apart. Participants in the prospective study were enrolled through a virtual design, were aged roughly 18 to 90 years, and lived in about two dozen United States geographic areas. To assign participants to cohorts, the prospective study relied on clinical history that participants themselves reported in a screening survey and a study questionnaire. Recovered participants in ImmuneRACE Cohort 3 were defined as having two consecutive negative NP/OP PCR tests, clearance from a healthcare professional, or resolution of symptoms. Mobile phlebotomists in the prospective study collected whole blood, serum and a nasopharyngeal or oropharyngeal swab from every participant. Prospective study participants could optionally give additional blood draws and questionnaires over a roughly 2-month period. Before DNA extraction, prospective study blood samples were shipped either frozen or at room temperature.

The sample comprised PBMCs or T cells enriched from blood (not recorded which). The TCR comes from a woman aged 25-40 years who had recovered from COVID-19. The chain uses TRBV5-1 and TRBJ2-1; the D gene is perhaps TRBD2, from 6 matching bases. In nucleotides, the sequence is TGCGCCAGCAGCTTGCGGGAGAGCTACAATGAGCAGTTCTTC. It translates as CASSLRESYNEQFF. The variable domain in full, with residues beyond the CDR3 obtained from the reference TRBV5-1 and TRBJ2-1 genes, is KAGVTQTPRYLIKTRGQQVTLSCSPISGHRSVSWYQQTPGQGLQFLFEYFSETQRNKGNFPGRFSGRQFSNSRSEMNVSTLELGDSALYLCASSLRESYNEQFFGPGTRLTVL.